This TCR beta chain was documented in a study of neoadjuvant anti-PD-1 for oral cavity cancer (dated by TCRdb to the early 2020s). About the full investigation: Patients mostly received three to four biweekly doses of nivolumab at 3 mg/kg before curative-intent surgical resection. For patients who did not progress, a fourth nivolumab dose was given around day 43, followed by definitive surgical resection on days 50-56. Responders were defined as patients with complete response, partial response or stable disease by RECIST 1.1; non-responders were defined as patients with progression. The parent correlative cohort included about a dozen patients, with an approximately 33% response rate.

PBMC libraries used mostly 450 to 500 ng of input genomic DNA for deep sequencing, with six replicates per sample. TCRbeta libraries were prepared with the immunoSEQ hsTCRbeta kit according to the manufacturer's instructions. Sequencing of the completed libraries took place using an Illumina NovaSeq 6000 S4 flow cell after they had been pooled to approximately 2.8 nM. Per the source publication's procedure: The immunoSEQ Analyzer handled quality control and preprocessing of the raw data. The analysis was limited to productive rearrangements, and each clonotype was defined by a unique CDR3 amino acid sequence. Using the R package tcR, the researchers computed the Gini-Simpson index as their estimate of repertoire clonality. Student's t test was used to compare Gini indices, and Pearson correlation was used to assess associations with tumor size change. TCRdb's version of the immuneACCESS table is confined to in-frame rearrangements and falls short of the full clone set. An unresolved V gene accounts for under half of the shortfall where checked; the remainder is of unknown origin. V and J calls and clone size are copied from that table; D and trimming were computed from the DNA. A total of roughly 60,000 clones appear in this sample, approximately 80% of them only once. The top ten constitute 2.6% of the sample.

The sample's time point, from its label and the paper: before neoadjuvant nivolumab. Patients had been newly diagnosed with stage II-IVA oral cavity squamous cell carcinoma, and no prior systemic or radiation treatment had been given to the patients. The cohort was made up of patients with locally advanced, HPV-negative oral cavity squamous cell carcinoma. Peripheral blood mononuclear cells were analyzed directly, without maintenance or expansion in culture. The samples were obtained from a longitudinal correlative study of a single-arm phase II trial testing neoadjuvant nivolumab in oral cavity squamous cell carcinoma. Subject-matched pre- and post-treatment PBMCs and tumors from three responders and three non-responders were subjected to genomic DNA-based TCRbeta sequencing. Peripheral blood mononuclear cells were collected before nivolumab treatment and were collected again after treatment, at the time of surgery. Genomic DNA was isolated from PBMCs using the Maxwell RSC DNA from Cells kit.

As for this clone: Its binding antigen is unknown. Base qualities are not recorded, but no much larger clone differs from it by a single base.

Trimming removed 6 bases from V and 7 bases from J, leaving 19 bases between the germline ends. Reading the germline V gene (reference sequence) gives CDR1 MNHNY and CDR2 SVGAGI. The CDR3, from cysteine to phenylalanine, totals 14 residues. This entry keeps only the CDR3 DNA: 42 bases, framed from base 1. Broad study findings and their caveats: Higher pretreatment blood Treg/Th17 ratios correlated with higher pretreatment blood TCRbeta clonality and lower post-treatment tumor TCRbeta clonality. Within PBMCs, T cell clonality (Gini index) was significantly higher in non-responders than responders after neoadjuvant nivolumab. The TCR analyses had only a few patients in each response group, and the authors called for validation in larger cohorts.

The TCR sequence derives from a person aged 40 to 85 with oral cavity squamous cell carcinoma. Recombination connected TRBV6-6 to TRBJ2-7, with the D gene tentatively TRBD1 or TRBD2, based on 5 matching bases in each. The material was PBMCs, obtained before nivolumab (anti-PD-1) treatment. The DNA is as follows: TGTGCCAGCAGCCTGGACTTCTCTAGGGGAGAGCAGTACTTC. Its protein product is CASSLDFSRGEQYF.